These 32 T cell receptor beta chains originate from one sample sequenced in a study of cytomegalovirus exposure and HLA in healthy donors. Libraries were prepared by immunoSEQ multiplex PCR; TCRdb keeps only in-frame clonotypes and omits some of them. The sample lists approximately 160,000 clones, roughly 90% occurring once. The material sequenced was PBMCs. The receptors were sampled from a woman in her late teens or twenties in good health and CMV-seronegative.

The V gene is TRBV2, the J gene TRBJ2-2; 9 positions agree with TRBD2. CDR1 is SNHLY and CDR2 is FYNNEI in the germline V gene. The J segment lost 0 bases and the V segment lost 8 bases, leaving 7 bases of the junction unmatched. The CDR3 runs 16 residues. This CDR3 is CASCRRGGPNTGELFF. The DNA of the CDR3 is TGTGCCAGCTGCAGGCGGGGGGGCCCGAACACCGGGGAGCTGTTTTTT. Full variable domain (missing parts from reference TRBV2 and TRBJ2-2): EPEVTQTPSHQVTQMGQEVILRCVPISNHLYFYWYRQILGQKVEFLVSFYNNEISEKSEIFDDQFSVERPDGSNFTLKIRSTKLEDSAMYFCASCRRGGPNTGELFFGEGSRLTVL.

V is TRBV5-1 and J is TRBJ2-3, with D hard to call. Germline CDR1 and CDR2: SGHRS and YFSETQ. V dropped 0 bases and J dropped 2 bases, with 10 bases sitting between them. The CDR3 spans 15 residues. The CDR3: CASSLARDTTDTQYF. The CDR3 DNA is TGCGCCAGCAGCTTGGCCCGAGACACCACAGATACGCAGTATTTT.

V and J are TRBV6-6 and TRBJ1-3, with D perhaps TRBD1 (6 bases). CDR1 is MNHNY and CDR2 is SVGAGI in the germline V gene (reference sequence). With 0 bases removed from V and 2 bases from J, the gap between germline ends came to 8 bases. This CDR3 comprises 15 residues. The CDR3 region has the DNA TGTGCCAGCAGTTACTCTCAGGGGCCTGGAAACACCATATATTTT. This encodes CASSYSQGPGNTIYF.

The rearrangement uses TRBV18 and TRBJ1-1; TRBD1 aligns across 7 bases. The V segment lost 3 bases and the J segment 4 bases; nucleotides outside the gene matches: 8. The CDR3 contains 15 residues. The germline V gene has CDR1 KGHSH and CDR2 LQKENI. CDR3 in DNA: TGTGCCAGCTCACCCGTGCCGGGACAGCCCACTGAAGCTTTCTTT. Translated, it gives CASSPVPGQPTEAFF.

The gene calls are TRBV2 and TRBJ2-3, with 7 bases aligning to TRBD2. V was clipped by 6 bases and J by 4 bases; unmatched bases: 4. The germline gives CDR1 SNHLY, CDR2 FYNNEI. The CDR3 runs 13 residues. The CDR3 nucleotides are TGTGCCAGCAGAGCGGGGAGCGCAGATACGCAGTATTTT. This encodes CASRAGSADTQYF.

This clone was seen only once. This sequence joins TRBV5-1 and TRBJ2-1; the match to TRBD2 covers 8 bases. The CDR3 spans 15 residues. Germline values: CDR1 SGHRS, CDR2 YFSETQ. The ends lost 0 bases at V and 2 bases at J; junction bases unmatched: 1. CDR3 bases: TGCGCCAGCAGCTTGGTGACTAGCGCCTACAATGAGCAGTTCTTC. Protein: CASSLVTSAYNEQFF.

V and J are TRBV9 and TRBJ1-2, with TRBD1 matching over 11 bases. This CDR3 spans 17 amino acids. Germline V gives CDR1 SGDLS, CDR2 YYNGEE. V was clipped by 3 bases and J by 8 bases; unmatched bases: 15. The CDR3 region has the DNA TGTGCCAGCAGCGCTTCAAAAGGGGGACAGGGGGTGCTGGGCTACACCTTC. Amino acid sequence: CASSASKGGQGVLGYTF.

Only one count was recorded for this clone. This CDR3 reads CASSLRAGQGASYEQYF. The CDR3, as DNA: TGTGCCAGCAGCCTAAGAGCCGGGCAGGGGGCCTCCTACGAGCAGTACTTC. The rearrangement uses TRBV13 and TRBJ2-7; 8 bases agree with TRBD1. The CDR3 runs 17 residues. Germline CDR1 and CDR2: PRHDT and FYEKMQ (reference sequence). Trimming took 5 bases from V and 0 from J; bases not matched to a gene: 12.

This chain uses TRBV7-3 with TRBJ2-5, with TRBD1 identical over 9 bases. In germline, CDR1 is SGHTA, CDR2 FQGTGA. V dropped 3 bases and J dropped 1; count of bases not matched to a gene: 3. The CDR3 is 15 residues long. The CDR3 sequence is CASSLGQGLQETQYF. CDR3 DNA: TGTGCCAGCAGCTTGGGACAGGGCCTCCAAGAGACCCAGTACTTC. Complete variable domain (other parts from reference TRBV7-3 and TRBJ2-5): GAGVSQTPSNKVTEKGKYVELRCDPISGHTALYWYRQSLGQGPEFLIYFQGTGAADDSGLPNDRFFAVRPEGSVSTLKIQRTERGDSAVYLCASSLGQGLQETQYFGPGTRLLVL.

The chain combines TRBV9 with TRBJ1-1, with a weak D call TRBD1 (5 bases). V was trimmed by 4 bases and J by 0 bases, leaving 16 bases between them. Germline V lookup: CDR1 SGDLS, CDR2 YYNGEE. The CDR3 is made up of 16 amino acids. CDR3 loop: CASSPRAGRMNTEAFF. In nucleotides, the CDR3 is TGTGCCAGCAGCCCCCGGGCAGGGCGGATGAACACTGAAGCTTTCTTT.

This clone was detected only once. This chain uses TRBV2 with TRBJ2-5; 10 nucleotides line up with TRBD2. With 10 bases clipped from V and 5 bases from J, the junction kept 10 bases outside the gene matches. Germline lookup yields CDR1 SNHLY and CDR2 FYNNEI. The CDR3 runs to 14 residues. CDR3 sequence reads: CAKGGTSVSETQYF. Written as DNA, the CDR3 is TGTGCCAAGGGCGGGACTAGCGTGTCGGAGACCCAGTACTTC. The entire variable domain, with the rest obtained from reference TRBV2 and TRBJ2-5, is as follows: EPEVTQTPSHQVTQMGQEVILRCVPISNHLYFYWYRQILGQKVEFLVSFYNNEISEKSEIFDDQFSVERPDGSNFTLKIRSTKLEDSAMYFCAKGGTSVSETQYFGPGTRLLVL.

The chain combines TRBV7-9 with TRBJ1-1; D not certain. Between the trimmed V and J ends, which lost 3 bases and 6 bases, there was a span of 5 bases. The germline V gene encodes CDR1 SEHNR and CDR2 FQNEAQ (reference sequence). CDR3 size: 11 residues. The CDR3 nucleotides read TGTGCCAGCAGCTTTCTCGCTGAAGCTTTCTTT. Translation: CASSFLAEAFF. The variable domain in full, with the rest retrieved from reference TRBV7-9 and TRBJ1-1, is DTGVSQNPRHKITKRGQNVTFRCDPISEHNRLYWYRQTLGQGPEFLTYFQNEAQLEKSRLLSDRFSAERPKGSFSTLEIQRTEQGDSAMYLCASSFLAEAFFGQGTRLTVV.

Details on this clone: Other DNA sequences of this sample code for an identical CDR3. The CDR3 nucleotides are TGTGCCAGCTCACCTACTAGCAGCTACAATGAGCAGTTCTTC. It translates to CASSPTSSYNEQFF. The chain combines TRBV18 with TRBJ2-1, with D possibly TRBD2 on 6 matching bases. The CDR3 runs 14 residues. Germline lookup yields CDR1 KGHSH and CDR2 LQKENI. The V end lost 3 bases, the J end lost 3 bases, and 9 bases lay between the germline ends.

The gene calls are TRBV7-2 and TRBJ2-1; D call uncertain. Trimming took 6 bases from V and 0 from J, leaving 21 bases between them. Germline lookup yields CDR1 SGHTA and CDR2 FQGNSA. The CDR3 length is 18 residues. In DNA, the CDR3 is TGTGCCAGCAGTGTCCGAACTCAAGACTCAATCTCCTACAATGAGCAGTTCTTC. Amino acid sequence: CASSVRTQDSISYNEQFF.

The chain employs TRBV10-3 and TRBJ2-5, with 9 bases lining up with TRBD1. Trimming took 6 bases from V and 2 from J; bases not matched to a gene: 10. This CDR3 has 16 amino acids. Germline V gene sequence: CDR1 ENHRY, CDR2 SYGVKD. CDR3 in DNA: TGTGCCATCAGCCTCGTTGACAGGGGGGATCAAGAGACCCAGTACTTC. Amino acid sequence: CAISLVDRGDQETQYF.

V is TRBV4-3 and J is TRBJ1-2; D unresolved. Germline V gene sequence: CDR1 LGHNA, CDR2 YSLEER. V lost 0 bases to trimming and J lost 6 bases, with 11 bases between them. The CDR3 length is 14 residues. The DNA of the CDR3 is TGCGCCAGCAGCCAAGATACTGATTTGGATGGCTACACCTTC. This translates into CASSQDTDLDGYTF.

The CDR3 loop reads CASSESPPARGVAPEAFF. The CDR3 bases are TGTGCCAGCAGTGAATCCCCTCCCGCCCGGGGAGTGGCGCCTGAAGCTTTCTTT. The chain uses TRBV6-1 and TRBJ1-1; D is unclear. Germline values: CDR1 MNHNS, CDR2 SASEGT. Deletions cut 2 bases from V and 6 bases from J, with 25 bases between. The CDR3 runs 18 residues.

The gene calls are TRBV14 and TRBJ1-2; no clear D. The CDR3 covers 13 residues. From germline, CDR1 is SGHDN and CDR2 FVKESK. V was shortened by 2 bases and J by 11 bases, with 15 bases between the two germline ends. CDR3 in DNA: TGTGCCAGCAGCCAATTGGGTGGTCGGAGGTACACCTTC. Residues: CASSQLGGRRYTF.

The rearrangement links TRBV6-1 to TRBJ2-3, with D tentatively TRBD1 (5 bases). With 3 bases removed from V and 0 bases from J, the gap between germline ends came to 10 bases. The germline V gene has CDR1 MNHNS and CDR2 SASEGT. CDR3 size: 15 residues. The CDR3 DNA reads TGTGCCAGCAGTGACAGGGTGGGTAGCACAGATACGCAGTATTTT. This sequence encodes CASSDRVGSTDTQYF.

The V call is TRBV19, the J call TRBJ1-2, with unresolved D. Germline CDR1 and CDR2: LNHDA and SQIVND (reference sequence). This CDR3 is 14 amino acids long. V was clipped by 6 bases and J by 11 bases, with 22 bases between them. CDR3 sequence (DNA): TGTGCCAGTAGCCCGGAGGGTGGGCCCCCCGTGTACACCTTC. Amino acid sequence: CASSPEGGPPVYTF.

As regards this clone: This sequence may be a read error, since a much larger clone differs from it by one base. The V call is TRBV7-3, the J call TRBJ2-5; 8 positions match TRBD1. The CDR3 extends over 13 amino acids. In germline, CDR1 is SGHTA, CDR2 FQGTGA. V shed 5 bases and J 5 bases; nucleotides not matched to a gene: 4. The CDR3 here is CASSLDREETQYF. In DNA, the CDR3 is TGTGCCAGCAGCCTGGACAGGGAGGAGACCCAGTACTTC.

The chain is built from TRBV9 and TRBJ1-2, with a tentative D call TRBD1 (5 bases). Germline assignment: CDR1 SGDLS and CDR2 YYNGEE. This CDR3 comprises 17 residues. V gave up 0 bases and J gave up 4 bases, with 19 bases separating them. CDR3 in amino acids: CASSVDPGFNILYGYTF. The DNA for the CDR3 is TGTGCCAGCAGCGTAGACCCAGGGTTTAATATCCTCTATGGCTACACCTTC. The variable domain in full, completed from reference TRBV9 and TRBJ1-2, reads DSGVTQTPKHLITATGQRVTLRCSPRSGDLSVYWYQQSLDQGLQFLIQYYNGEERAKGNILERFSAQQFPDLHSELNLSSLELGDSALYFCASSVDPGFNILYGYTFGSGTRLTVV.

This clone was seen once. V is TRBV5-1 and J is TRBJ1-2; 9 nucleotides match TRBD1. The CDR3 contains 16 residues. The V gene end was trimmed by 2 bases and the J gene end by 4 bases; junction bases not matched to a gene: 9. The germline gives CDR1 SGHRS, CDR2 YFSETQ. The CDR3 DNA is TGCGCCAGCAGCTTTGATACGGGACAGGGACTCTATGGCTACACCTTC. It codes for CASSFDTGQGLYGYTF.

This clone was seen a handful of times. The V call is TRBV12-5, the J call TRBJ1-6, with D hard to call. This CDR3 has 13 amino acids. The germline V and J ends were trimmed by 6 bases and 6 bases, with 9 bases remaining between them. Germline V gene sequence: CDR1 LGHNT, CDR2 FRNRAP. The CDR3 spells CASGPQSNSPLHF. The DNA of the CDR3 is TGTGCTAGTGGCCCTCAGTCTAATTCACCCCTCCACTTT.

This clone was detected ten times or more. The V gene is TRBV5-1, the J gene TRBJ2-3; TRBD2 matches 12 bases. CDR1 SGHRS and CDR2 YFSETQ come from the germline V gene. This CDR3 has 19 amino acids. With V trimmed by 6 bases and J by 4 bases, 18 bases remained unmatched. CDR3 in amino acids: CASKERESLAGGHADTQYF. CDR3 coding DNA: TGCGCCAGCAAGGAGAGGGAAAGTCTAGCGGGAGGGCACGCAGATACGCAGTATTTT.

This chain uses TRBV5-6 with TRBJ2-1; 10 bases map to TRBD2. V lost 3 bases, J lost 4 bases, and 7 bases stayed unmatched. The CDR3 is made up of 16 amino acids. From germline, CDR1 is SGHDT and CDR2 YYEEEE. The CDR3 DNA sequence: TGTGCCAGCAGCTCTGATGGGACTAGCGAATACAATGAGCAGTTCTTC. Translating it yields CASSSDGTSEYNEQFF.

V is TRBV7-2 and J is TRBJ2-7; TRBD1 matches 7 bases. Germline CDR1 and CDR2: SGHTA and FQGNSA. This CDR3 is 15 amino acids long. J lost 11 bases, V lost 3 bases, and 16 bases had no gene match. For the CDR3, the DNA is TGTGCCAGCAGCTTGGTGGGTCAAGGGCTCCAGGGGGAGTACTTC. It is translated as CASSLVGQGLQGEYF.

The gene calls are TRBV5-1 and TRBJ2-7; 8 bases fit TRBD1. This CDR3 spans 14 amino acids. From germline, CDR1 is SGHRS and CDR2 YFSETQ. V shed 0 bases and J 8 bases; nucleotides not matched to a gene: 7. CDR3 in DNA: TGCGCCAGCAGCTTGGCCACAGACAGGGGACAGCAGTACTTC. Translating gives CASSLATDRGQQYF.

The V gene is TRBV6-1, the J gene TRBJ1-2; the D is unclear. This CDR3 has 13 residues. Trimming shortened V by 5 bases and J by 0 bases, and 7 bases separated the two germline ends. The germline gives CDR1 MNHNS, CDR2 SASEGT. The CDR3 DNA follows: TGTGCCAGCAGTACGACACCTAACTATGGCTACACCTTC. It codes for CASSTTPNYGYTF.

The CDR3 here is CASSKQGDYGYTF. In DNA form, the CDR3 reads TGCGCCAGCAGTAAACAGGGCGACTATGGCTACACCTTC. The rearrangement links TRBV10-2 to TRBJ1-2; the D gene is possibly TRBD1 (6 bases). Germline assignment: CDR1 WSHSY and CDR2 SAAADI. Trimming took 5 bases from V and 3 from J, leaving 10 bases between them. The CDR3 is made up of 13 amino acids.

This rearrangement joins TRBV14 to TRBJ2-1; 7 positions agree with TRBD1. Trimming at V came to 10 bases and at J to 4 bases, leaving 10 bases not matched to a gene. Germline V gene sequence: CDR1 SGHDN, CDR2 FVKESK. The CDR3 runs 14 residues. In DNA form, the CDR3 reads TGTGCCACCCACAGGGGTCCCGCATACAATGAGCAGTTCTTC. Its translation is CATHRGPAYNEQFF. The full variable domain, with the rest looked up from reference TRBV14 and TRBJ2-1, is EAGVTQFPSHSVIEKGQTVTLRCDPISGHDNLYWYRRVMGKEIKFLLHFVKESKQDESGMPNNRFLAERTGGTYSTLKVQPAELEDSGVYFCATHRGPAYNEQFFGPGTRLTVL.

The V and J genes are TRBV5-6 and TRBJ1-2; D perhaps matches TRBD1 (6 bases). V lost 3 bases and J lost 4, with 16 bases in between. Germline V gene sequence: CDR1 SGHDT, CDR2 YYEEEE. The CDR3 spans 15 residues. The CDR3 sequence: CASSWPYRAPYGYTF. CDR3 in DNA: TGTGCCAGCAGCTGGCCGTACAGGGCTCCCTATGGCTACACCTTC.